This record concerns one TCR beta chain sequence. These data are taken from a study of response to subunit inactivated influenza vaccine. Using its own MiXCR run on the RT-PCR reads, TCRdb lists one record per CDR3 protein. The sample holds around 760,000 distinct CDR3 sequences, approximately 15% seen once. V dropped 2 bases and J dropped 0 bases, with 4 bases sitting between them. CDR1 and CDR2 from the germline V gene are SGHDN and FVKESK. The length of the CDR3 is 14 residues. The receptor was isolated from a man aged 45 to 65 who received an inactivated influenza vaccine. The material was PBMCs from blood, obtained 14 to 15 days before vaccination. The rearrangement links TRBV14 to TRBJ2-2; D is unresolved. CDR3 sequence: CASSQNTNTGELFF. The DNA of the CDR3 is TGTGCCAGCAGCCAAAATACGAACACCGGGGAGCTGTTTTTT. Using reference TRBV14 and TRBJ2-2 for the parts outside the CDR3, the full variable domain is EAGVTQFPSHSVIEKGQTVTLRCDPISGHDNLYWYRRVMGKEIKFLLHFVKESKQDESGMPNNRFLAERTGGTYSTLKVQPAELEDSGVYFCASSQNTNTGELFFGEGSRLTVL.